The 22 T cell receptor beta chains below were found in one sample sequenced in a study of T cells after posttransplantation cyclophosphamide. Clones were read by immunoSEQ multiplex PCR, and TCRdb kept only the in-frame ones, dropping some. The sample comprises about 21,000 clones, 75% to 90% of which are singletons, and roughly 2% rests with the top ten. Methotrexate plus calcineurin inhibitor accompanied controls' myeloablative marrow transplants; sampling was 1 year later. The sample consisted of PBMCs, taken roughly 350 days after allogeneic stem cell transplant with calcineurin inhibitor and methotrexate. These TCRs come from a female patient in her 30s who received an allogeneic stem cell transplant from an unrelated donor, was CMV-positive, and had acute and chronic GVHD. Some T cells may be graft donor cells.

The V and J genes are TRBV27 and TRBJ2-7; 7 bases line up with TRBD1. Germline V gene sequence: CDR1 MNHEY, CDR2 SMNVEV (reference sequence). There are 14 residues in the CDR3. The trim removed 7 bases at V and 4 bases at J, leaving 10 bases unmatched. The DNA for the CDR3 is TGTGCCAGCAACCAACAGGGGCTGAAATACGAGCAGTACTTC. It translates to CASNQQGLKYEQYF.

This clone has only one observation. V and J are TRBV9 and TRBJ1-2; D might be TRBD1 (6 bases). Germline V lookup: CDR1 SGDLS, CDR2 YYNGEE. The CDR3 runs 12 residues. V lost 3 bases, J lost 6 bases, and 9 bases lay in between. The chain's CDR3 is CASSAPGDGYTF. The CDR3 DNA reads as TGTGCCAGCAGCGCCCCAGGGGATGGCTACACCTTC.

The chain carries TRBV7-2 and TRBJ2-1; 11 bases fit TRBD2. The CDR3 runs to 15 residues. After removal of 6 bases from V and 9 bases from J, the junction contained 10 bases not matched to a gene. Germline V lookup: CDR1 SGHTA, CDR2 FQGNSA. CDR3 in amino acids: CASRPTSGSGGEQFF. CDR3 coding DNA: TGTGCCAGCAGACCTACTAGCGGGAGCGGGGGTGAGCAGTTCTTC.

This clone was counted only a few times. The chain employs TRBV5-1 and TRBJ2-6; 11 bases are shared with TRBD2. Per the germline V gene, CDR1 is SGHRS and CDR2 is YFSETQ. CDR3 length: 17 amino acids. With 2 bases clipped from V and 1 base from J, the junction kept 2 bases outside the gene matches. The CDR3 here is CASSFTSGRSGANVLTF. The CDR3 nucleotides read TGCGCCAGCAGCTTCACTAGCGGGAGATCTGGGGCCAACGTCCTGACTTTC.

The genes are TRBV7-2 and TRBJ2-1; D uncertain. Trimming took off 5 bases at V and 9 bases at J, with 5 bases between the two ends. This CDR3 is 10 amino acids long. Germline V gives CDR1 SGHTA, CDR2 FQGNSA. CDR3 region: CASSNSEQFF. As DNA, the CDR3 is TGTGCCAGCAGCAACAGTGAGCAGTTCTTC. Full variable domain (rest looked up from reference TRBV7-2 and TRBJ2-1): GAGVSQSPSNKVTEKGKDVELRCDPISGHTALYWYRQSLGQGLEFLIYFQGNSAPDKSGLPSDRFSAERTGGSVSTLTIQRTQQEDSAVYLCASSNSEQFFGPGTRLTVL.

This clone was seen a few times. The gene calls are TRBV29-1 and TRBJ1-2; TRBD1 matches at 7 bases. Trimming took 4 bases from V and 8 from J; bases not matched to a gene: 16. This CDR3 has 15 residues. Germline CDR1 reads SQVTM; CDR2 reads ANQGSEA. The CDR3, as DNA: TGCAGCGTTGTTTGGGGCCCGACAGGGAGAAAGGGCTACACCTTC. This translates into CSVVWGPTGRKGYTF.

The J gene is TRBJ2-5, the V gene TRBV7-9; TRBD2 aligns across 8 bases. The V and J ends lost 6 bases and 4 bases, in that order; junction bases with no gene match: 4. Germline V lookup: CDR1 SEHNR, CDR2 FQNEAQ (reference sequence). The CDR3 totals 13 residues. CDR3 region: CASRRAGAETQYF. The CDR3 region has the DNA TGTGCCAGCAGGAGAGCGGGAGCAGAGACCCAGTACTTC.

The chain has TRBV29-1 and TRBJ2-1; a weak D match, TRBD2 (7 bases). V was cut by 1 base and J by 0 bases, with 13 bases left in between. CDR1 is SQVTM, CDR2 ANQGSEA, per germline. The CDR3 runs to 16 residues. The CDR3 sequence is CSVEGGGGGSYNEQFF. In nucleotides, the CDR3 is TGCAGCGTTGAAGGGGGGGGCGGGGGCTCCTACAATGAGCAGTTCTTC.

The table lists this clone with a count of one. V and J are TRBV10-2 and TRBJ2-1; 11 bases map to TRBD2. With 6 bases clipped from V and 12 bases from J, the junction kept 16 bases outside the gene matches. There are 16 residues in the CDR3. Germline CDR1 and CDR2: WSHSY and SAAADI. CDR3 nucleotides: TGCGCCAGCAGCGCCGGGACTAGCGGACTTAGGGGGGGGCAGTTCTTC. Protein: CASSAGTSGLRGGQFF.

This chain joins TRBV5-4 and TRBJ2-1; TRBD1 agrees at 8 bases. Germline V gives CDR1 SGHNT, CDR2 YYREEE (reference sequence). J was trimmed by 4 bases and V by 4 bases; bases with no gene match: 7. This CDR3 region has 15 residues. The chain's CDR3 is CASSLDRAIYNEQFF. The CDR3 DNA reads TGTGCCAGCAGCCTGGACAGGGCTATTTACAATGAGCAGTTCTTC.

V gene TRBV2 combines with J gene TRBJ2-6, with D possibly being TRBD1 (7 bases). The CDR3 is made up of 15 amino acids. CDR1 and CDR2 (germline): SNHLY, FYNNEI. Trimming took 5 bases from V and 1 from J, leaving 9 bases between them. The CDR3 DNA reads as TGTGCCAGCAGTCAGGGGGGTTCTGGGGCCAACGTCCTGACTTTC. Translation: CASSQGGSGANVLTF.

The rearrangement links TRBV30 to TRBJ1-2, with no clear D. Trimming took 0 bases from V and 0 from J, leaving 8 bases between them. The germline V gene has CDR1 GTSNPN and CDR2 SVGIG (reference sequence). CDR3 length: 14 residues. The CDR3 is CAWSVNSANYGYTF. The CDR3 DNA follows: TGTGCCTGGAGTGTAAATAGCGCTAACTATGGCTACACCTTC.

The chain links TRBV27 to TRBJ2-1; 7 bases are a match to TRBD2. This CDR3 contains 15 residues. Trimming cost V 2 bases and J 5 bases; bases outside gene matches: 6. From germline, CDR1 is MNHEY and CDR2 SMNVEV (reference sequence). Here the CDR3 reads CASSLVGGPNNEQFF. In DNA, the CDR3 is TGTGCCAGCAGTTTAGTGGGAGGGCCAAACAATGAGCAGTTCTTC.

The chain carries TRBV6-5 and TRBJ2-5, with 10 bases that match TRBD2. Per germline, CDR1 MNHEY and CDR2 SVGAGI. This CDR3 region has 14 residues. V lost 5 bases and J lost 5; bases outside the gene matches: 5. CDR3 in amino acids: CASSETSGVETQYF. CDR3 coding DNA: TGTGCCAGCAGTGAAACTAGCGGGGTGGAGACCCAGTACTTC.

The chain is built from TRBV10-1 and TRBJ2-1, with 7 bases fitting TRBD2. The V gene's germline CDR1 is WNHNN and CDR2 SYGVQD (reference sequence). V trimming: 3 bases; J trimming: 6 bases; junction bases outside the gene matches: 11. The CDR3 is 16 residues long. The CDR3, as DNA: TGCGCCAGCAGTGAATCGAGCGGGAAGAGGGGCAATGAGCAGTTCTTC. This translates into CASSESSGKRGNEQFF.

The chain has TRBV30 and TRBJ1-3; D call uncertain. Trimming took off 3 bases at V and 9 bases at J, with 6 bases between the two ends. The CDR3 spans 10 residues. Germline V lookup: CDR1 GTSNPN, CDR2 SVGIG (reference sequence). The CDR3 here is CAWSASTIYF. CDR3 bases: TGTGCCTGGAGCGCCAGCACCATATATTTT.

This sequence joins TRBV10-2 and TRBJ2-3; 8 bases are shared with TRBD2. Germline V gene sequence: CDR1 WSHSY, CDR2 SAAADI. This CDR3 has 15 residues. The trim removed 6 bases at V and 3 bases at J, leaving 8 bases unmatched. CDR3 amino acids: CASRRLAGITDTQYF. The CDR3 bases are TGCGCCAGCAGGAGATTAGCGGGAATAACAGATACGCAGTATTTT.

The CDR3 is CASSAGFNYEQYV. The DNA for the CDR3 is TGTGCCAGCAGTGCGGGATTCAACTACGAGCAGTACGTC. V gene TRBV6-1 combines with J gene TRBJ2-7; D is possibly TRBD2 (5 bases). Germline loops: CDR1 MNHNS, CDR2 SASEGT. V was pared by 4 bases and J by 3 bases, with 10 bases between. The CDR3 runs to 13 residues.

The genes are TRBV7-8 and TRBJ2-5; 8 nucleotides align to TRBD2. V lost 0 bases and J lost 5; bases outside the gene matches: 8. This CDR3 region has 16 residues. In germline, CDR1 is SGHVS, CDR2 FQNEAQ. The CDR3 DNA follows: TGTGCCAGCAGCTTAGCGCCCGGGAGGGCCGTCGAGACCCAGTACTTC. It specifies CASSLAPGRAVETQYF.

V and J are TRBV15 and TRBJ1-2; a possible D gene is TRBD1 (6 bases). V lost 3 bases and J lost 3, with 17 bases in between. The CDR3 has 16 amino acids. The germline gives CDR1 LNHNV, CDR2 YYDKDF (reference sequence). CDR3 DNA: TGTGCCACCAGCAGCCGCGGGCGCAGGGGAGACTATGGCTACACCTTC. Translation: CATSSRGRRGDYGYTF.

The chain carries TRBV10-3 and TRBJ1-2; D might be TRBD1 (5 bases). Looked up from germline, CDR1 is ENHRY and CDR2 is SYGVKD. Trimming cost V 5 bases and J 3 bases, with 7 bases left between them. The CDR3 totals 12 residues. The CDR3 sequence is CAISPTDYGYTF. Here the CDR3 DNA reads TGTGCCATCAGTCCGACAGACTATGGCTACACCTTC.

This chain links TRBV10-1 with TRBJ2-5; D is unresolved. V was pared by 2 bases and J by 4 bases, with 11 bases between. The CDR3 has 14 residues. Per germline, CDR1 WNHNN and CDR2 SYGVQD (reference sequence). Written as DNA, the CDR3 is TGCGCCAGCAGTGAGCCTAGGTCCCCAGAGACCCAGTACTTC. Translated, it gives CASSEPRSPETQYF.